A single sample gave rise to the 29 T cell receptor beta chains below, sequenced in a study of metastatic and nonmetastatic thyroid tumors. TCRdb recomputed clones from the PCR reads via MiXCR. The sample consists of around 20,000 clones, approximately 11% of them appearing once. Patients underwent thyroid surgery, and none had received any treatment before it. Sequenced sample: blood. The receptor set was obtained from a female donor with papillary thyroid cancer or a benign thyroid nodule (not recorded which). Some clones in this sample may be carry-over from other donors' samples.

This clone was seen at least ten times. This sequence joins TRBV20-1 and TRBJ2-7, with D unclear. V gave up 3 bases and J gave up 2 bases, with 14 bases separating them. The CDR3 runs 14 residues. Per the germline V gene, CDR1 is DFQATT and CDR2 is SNEGSKA (reference sequence). CDR3 region: CSASPGRNTYEQYF. The CDR3 DNA follows: TGCAGTGCTAGCCCCGGGCGGAACACCTACGAGCAGTACTTC.

By share, this clone ranks as medium-sized. This sequence joins TRBV10-1 and TRBJ2-3; TRBD1 agrees at 9 bases. V was pared by 5 bases and J by 4 bases, with 7 bases of the junction left unmatched. The germline CDR1 and CDR2 sequences are WNHNN and SYGVQD (reference sequence). The CDR3 loop spans 15 amino acids. The CDR3 here is CASSKPGQGADTQYF. The CDR3 nucleotides are TGCGCCAGCAGTAAGCCGGGACAGGGAGCAGATACGCAGTATTTT.

V gene TRBV20-1 combines with J gene TRBJ1-6; TRBD1 might be the D (5 bases). Deletions cut 3 bases from V and 7 bases from J, with 16 bases between. The CDR3 consists of 15 residues. Germline loops: CDR1 DFQATT, CDR2 SNEGSKA (reference sequence). The CDR3 loop reads CSASRPGAKNSPLHF. The CDR3 DNA reads as TGCAGTGCTAGTCGGCCTGGGGCGAAGAATTCACCCCTCCACTTT.

This rearrangement joins TRBV29-1 to TRBJ1-1; a possible D gene is TRBD1 (6 bases). V lost 1 base to trimming and J lost 0 bases, with 21 bases between them. Germline CDR1 SQVTM, CDR2 ANQGSEA. The CDR3 is 18 amino acids. The CDR3 loop is CSVEGTLESGALNTEAFF. The CDR3 DNA is TGCAGCGTTGAAGGGACCCTAGAATCAGGGGCTTTGAACACTGAAGCTTTCTTT.

By its share, this clone is medium-sized. V gene TRBV6-1 combines with J gene TRBJ2-7; D call uncertain. V gave up 5 bases and J gave up 2 bases, with 13 bases separating them. Germline-derived CDR1 and CDR2 are MNHNS and SASEGT. The CDR3 consists of 14 residues. The CDR3 region has the DNA TGTGCCAGCAGTCGGACCAGGATTACCTACGAGCAGTACTTC. This codes for CASSRTRITYEQYF.

The chain has TRBV6-1 and TRBJ1-1, with D possibly being TRBD1 (5 bases). V was clipped by 6 bases and J by 1 base, with 12 bases between them. This CDR3 region has 14 residues. Germline loops: CDR1 MNHNS, CDR2 SASEGT. Here the CDR3 DNA reads TGTGCCAGCAGGAACAGGATTCCGAACACTGAAGCTTTCTTT. This codes for CASRNRIPNTEAFF.

This clone was observed at least ten times. The J gene is TRBJ1-2, the V gene TRBV20-1; D is perhaps TRBD1 (5 bases). V was cut by 0 bases and J by 6 bases, with 11 bases left in between. The CDR3 has 13 residues. Germline CDR1 and CDR2: DFQATT and SNEGSKA (reference sequence). The CDR3, as DNA: TGCAGTGCTAGAGATGTGGGGGTGGATGGCTACACCTTC. Its translation is CSARDVGVDGYTF.

A note on this clone: A much larger clone is a single base away; this may be a read error. The chain employs TRBV9 and TRBJ2-1; TRBD2 is a possible D gene (7 bases). Trimming pared 0 bases from V and 7 bases from J, leaving 14 bases between. The CDR3 sequence is 15 residues long. Germline lookup yields CDR1 SGDLS and CDR2 YYNGEE. The CDR3 DNA sequence: TGTGCCAGCAGCGTAGTGGGGGGGCAGGGGAATGAGCAGTTCTTC. This gives the protein CASSVVGGQGNEQFF.

This clone has a count of ten or more. This sequence joins TRBV11-1 and TRBJ1-3; the match to TRBD1 covers 8 bases. Germline V gene lookup returns CDR1 SGHAT and CDR2 FQDESV (reference sequence). Trimming took 6 bases from V and 1 from J; bases not matched to a gene: 11. The CDR3 loop spans 17 amino acids. Here the CDR3 reads CASSQGAGKISGNTIYF. CDR3 DNA sequence: TGTGCCAGCAGTCAGGGGGCCGGGAAAATATCTGGAAACACCATATATTTT. The complete variable domain, with remaining parts taken from reference TRBV11-1 and TRBJ1-3, reads EAEVAQSPRYKITEKSQAVAFWCDPISGHATLYWYRQILGQGPELLVQFQDESVVDDSQLPKDRFSAERLKGVDSTLKIQPAELGDSAMYLCASSQGAGKISGNTIYFGEGSWLTVV.

This clone is medium-sized within its sample. This sequence joins TRBV6-2 or TRBV6-3 and TRBJ2-3; perhaps TRBD1 as D (6 bases). CDR3 size: 16 residues. V was pared by 7 bases and J by 4 bases, with 21 bases between. CDR1 is MNHEY, CDR2 SVGEGT, per germline. CDR3 DNA: TGTGCCAGCACCCTCGTTGAGGGGGTGGGCCCAGATACGCAGTATTTT. It translates to CASTLVEGVGPDTQYF.

Many counts were recorded for this clone. The V and J genes are TRBV2 and TRBJ1-4; D remains unclear. The CDR3 totals 14 residues. V was shortened by 4 bases and J by 0 bases, with 6 bases between the two germline ends. The V gene's germline CDR1 is SNHLY and CDR2 FYNNEI. The CDR3 sequence: CASSGATTNEKLFF. The CDR3 DNA follows: TGTGCCAGCAGTGGGGCAACAACTAATGAAAAACTGTTTTTT. The whole variable domain, filled in from reference TRBV2 and TRBJ1-4, reads EPEVTQTPSHQVTQMGQEVILRCVPISNHLYFYWYRQILGQKVEFLVSFYNNEISEKSEIFDDQFSVERPDGSNFTLKIRSTKLEDSAMYFCASSGATTNEKLFFGSGTQLSVL.

This clone showed up just a few times. The chain combines TRBV20-1 with TRBJ1-1; D unclear. Germline-derived CDR1 and CDR2 are DFQATT and SNEGSKA (reference sequence). The CDR3 length is 11 residues. The CDR3 DNA follows: TGCAGCCTCCAGGAGAACACTGAAGCTTTCTTT. Its translation is CSLQENTEAFF.

The sample holds many counts of this clone. The V gene is TRBV9, the J gene TRBJ1-2; D gene ambiguous. Germline CDR1 and CDR2: SGDLS and YYNGEE. This CDR3 region has 13 residues. V lost 0 bases, J lost 2 bases, and 5 bases lay in between. The CDR3 region is CASSVGENYGYTF. The CDR3 DNA reads TGTGCCAGCAGCGTAGGGGAGAACTATGGCTACACCTTC.

This clone was seen many times. This chain uses TRBV6-1 with TRBJ1-3, with D perhaps matching TRBD1 (5 bases). The CDR3 has 15 residues. Trimming removed 5 bases from V and 4 bases from J, with 15 bases in between. Germline V gene sequence: CDR1 MNHNS, CDR2 SASEGT. The CDR3 DNA is TGTGCCAGCAGTCCTGGGGCCTGGGGAGGAAACACCATATATTTT. Its protein product is CASSPGAWGGNTIYF.

Judged by abundance, this clone is medium-sized. The chain combines TRBV6-1 with TRBJ2-1; 7 nucleotides align to TRBD2. V lost 2 bases to trimming and J lost 7 bases; unmatched junction nucleotides: 8. The length of the CDR3 is 15 residues. Germline V lookup: CDR1 MNHNS, CDR2 SASEGT. The CDR3 sequence: CASSEIAGVLNEQFF. The CDR3 nucleotides are TGTGCCAGCAGTGAAATTGCGGGAGTGCTAAATGAGCAGTTCTTC.

Details on this clone: A much larger clone differs by one base, so this may be a read error. The chain employs TRBV6-1 and TRBJ1-1, with a possible D match to TRBD1 (5 bases). CDR1 is MNHNS, CDR2 SASEGT, per germline. The CDR3 length is 14 residues. The CDR3 DNA sequence: TGTGCCAGCAGTGGTCCGGGAACTGGGACTGGAGCTTTATTT. This gives the protein CASSGPGTGTGALF.

As regards this clone: A much larger clonotype is one base distant, so this may be a read error. The genes are TRBV5-6 and TRBJ2-3; maybe TRBD1 (5 bases). From germline, CDR1 is SGHDT and CDR2 YYEEEE. The CDR3 spans 13 residues. The CDR3 here is CSSSLAGTDTQYF. For the CDR3, the DNA is TGTTCCAGCAGCTTGGCAGGGACAGATACGCAGTATTTT.

Many counts were recorded for this clone. This chain links TRBV7-2 with TRBJ2-1; D may be TRBD1 (6 bases). Looked up from germline, CDR1 is SGHTA and CDR2 is FQGNSA. Between the trimmed V and J ends, which lost 5 bases and 13 bases, there was a span of 18 bases. The length of the CDR3 is 13 residues. The CDR3 sequence is CASSPGPWTEQFF. The CDR3 DNA sequence: TGTGCCAGCAGCCCAGGACCTTGGACAGAACAGTTCTTC.

Comment on this clone: Since a much larger clone is just one base distant, this may be a read error. The same CDR3 is also encoded by other DNA sequences in this sample. The genes are TRBV4-3 and TRBJ2-3, with D perhaps TRBD2 (5 bases). V dropped 3 bases and J dropped 3 bases, with 16 bases sitting between them. Germline CDR1 LGHNA, CDR2 YSLEER. The CDR3 sequence is 16 residues long. The CDR3 DNA reads TGCGCCAGCAGCCAGCTATCAATGGGGAGAACAGATACGCAGTATTTT. It encodes CASSQLSMGRTDTQYF.

This clone was seen a handful of times. The genes are TRBV28 and TRBJ1-6; D remains unclear. This CDR3 region has 14 residues. Germline-derived CDR1 and CDR2 are MDHEN and SYDVKM. Trimming shortened V by 8 bases and J by 10 bases, and 18 bases separated the two germline ends. CDR3 coding DNA: TGTGCCAGCCGAACGGGAGACATCGGGTCACCCCTCCACTTT. Encoded protein: CASRTGDIGSPLHF.

The chain joins TRBV28 to TRBJ1-2; 9 positions match TRBD1. The V gene end was trimmed by 4 bases and the J gene end by 4 bases; junction bases not matched to a gene: 4. The germline gives CDR1 MDHEN, CDR2 SYDVKM. This CDR3 is built from 14 residues. CDR3 nucleotide sequence: TGTGCCAGCAGTTATACAGGGGGCGGCTATGGCTACACCTTC. It specifies CASSYTGGGYGYTF.

This clone was seen repeatedly, ten times or more. The CDR3 DNA is TGCAGCTCACACCGGGACAGGGGGTACAATGAGCAGTTCTTC. Encoded protein: CSSHRDRGYNEQFF. The V call is TRBV29-1, the J call TRBJ2-1, with 11 bases identical to TRBD1. Trimming at V came to 8 bases and at J to 4 bases, leaving 7 bases not matched to a gene. The CDR3 has 14 amino acids. CDR1 and CDR2 (germline): SQVTM, ANQGSEA.

The rearrangement uses TRBV7-2 and TRBJ1-2; D unresolved. Germline assignment: CDR1 SGHTA and CDR2 FQGNSA. The CDR3 consists of 15 residues. V gave up 0 bases and J gave up 8 bases, with 16 bases separating them. As DNA, the CDR3 is TGTGCCAGCAGCTTAGCGAGAGTCGGTAGATCCGGCTACACCTTC. Translating gives CASSLARVGRSGYTF. Combining the CDR3 with reference TRBV7-2 and TRBJ1-2 gives the whole variable domain GAGVSQSPSNKVTEKGKDVELRCDPISGHTALYWYRQSLGQGLEFLIYFQGNSAPDKSGLPSDRFSAERTGGSVSTLTIQRTQQEDSAVYLCASSLARVGRSGYTFGSGTRLTVV.

The J gene is TRBJ1-4, the V gene TRBV2, with 9 positions matching TRBD1. This CDR3 is 15 amino acids long. Looked up from germline, CDR1 is SNHLY and CDR2 is FYNNEI. Trimming removed 4 bases from V and 7 bases from J; junction bases left unmatched: 7. The CDR3 sequence: CASSGGTGFGEKLFF. DNA for the CDR3: TGTGCCAGCAGTGGGGGGACAGGGTTCGGTGAAAAACTGTTTTTT.

The chain is built from TRBV18 and TRBJ1-6; 7 bases are shared with TRBD1. Germline V gene lookup returns CDR1 KGHSH and CDR2 LQKENI. The V gene end was trimmed by 9 bases and the J gene end by 5 bases; junction bases not matched to a gene: 4. This CDR3 is built from 13 residues. As DNA, the CDR3 is TGTGCCAGTAGAGACAGGGATAATTCACCCCTCCACTTT. The encoded protein is CASRDRDNSPLHF.

At least ten counts were recorded for this clone. The V and J genes are TRBV9 and TRBJ2-1; TRBD1 matches 7 bases. V shed 3 bases and J 5 bases; nucleotides not matched to a gene: 5. This CDR3 is 14 amino acids long. CDR1 SGDLS and CDR2 YYNGEE come from the germline V gene. The CDR3 nucleotides read TGTGCCAGCAGCGAGGGGGCAGCAAACAATGAGCAGTTCTTC. It specifies CASSEGAANNEQFF.

Notes on this clone: One junction end disagrees with the germline gene, perhaps due to a read error. This chain connects TRBV28 to TRBJ1-5, with unresolved D. The CDR3 covers 15 residues. Germline lookup yields CDR1 MDHEN and CDR2 SYDVKM. The CDR3 sequence: CASSLFRFCNQPQHF. CDR3 DNA sequence: TGTGCCAGCAGTTTATTTAGGTTCTGCAATCAGCCTCAGCATTTT.

Within the sample, this clone is medium-sized. This chain uses TRBV6-1 with TRBJ1-2, with no clear D. CDR1 is MNHNS, CDR2 SASEGT, per germline. CDR3 length: 15 residues. With 5 bases removed from V and 1 base from J, the gap between germline ends came to 14 bases. The CDR3 coding sequence is TGTGCCAGCAGTCCCTCTCACGTGATTAACTATGGCTACACCTTC. It yields the protein CASSPSHVINYGYTF.

In this sample, this clone is medium-sized (0.01 to 0.1%). This chain uses TRBV6-1 with TRBJ2-1; D gene uncertain. This CDR3 is 14 amino acids long. V was cut by 7 bases and J by 1 base, with 11 bases left in between. Germline assignment: CDR1 MNHNS and CDR2 SASEGT. In DNA form, the CDR3 reads TGTGCCAGCAAGACTTCTCGGTCCTACAATGAGCAGTTCTTC. This gives the protein CASKTSRSYNEQFF.